This T cell receptor (beta chain) is from a study of blood T cell repertoires in COVID-19. About the research overall: COVID-19 samples, acute and convalescent, were from the United States, Italy and Spain. T cells, B-cell-depleted T cells, or PBMCs provided the cDNA or gDNA that served as material.

Per the original data handling: Amplification with reference gene primers provided the estimates of nucleated cell counts. Libraries were prepared by immunoSEQ multiplex PCR; TCRdb keeps only in-frame clonotypes and omits some of them. D and trimming were read from the DNA, whereas the V and J calls and clone size are those reported in that table. The sample has 90,000 to 130,000 clones, 60% to 80% seen once. This CDR3 region has 15 residues. Germline CDR1 SGHVS, CDR2 FQNEAQ. Trimming pared 5 bases from V and 6 bases from J, leaving 16 bases between. The receptor comes from an elderly woman with active or convalescent COVID-19. The chain is built from TRBV7-8 and TRBJ1-4; weak D call: TRBD1 (6 bases). Sequencing was done on a sample of peripheral blood. The CDR3 region is CASSRDRQQDEKLFF. The CDR3 DNA reads as TGTGCCAGCAGCCGCGACAGGCAGCAGGATGAAAAACTGTTTTTT.